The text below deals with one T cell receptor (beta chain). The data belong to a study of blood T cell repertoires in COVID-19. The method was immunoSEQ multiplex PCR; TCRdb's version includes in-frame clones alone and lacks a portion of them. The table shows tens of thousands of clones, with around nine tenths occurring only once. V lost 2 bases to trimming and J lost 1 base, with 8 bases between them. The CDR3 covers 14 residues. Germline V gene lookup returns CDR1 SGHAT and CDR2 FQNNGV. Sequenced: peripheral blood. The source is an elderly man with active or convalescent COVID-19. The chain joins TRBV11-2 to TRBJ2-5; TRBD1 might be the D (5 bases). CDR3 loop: CASSLQGAQETQYF. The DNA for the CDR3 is TGTGCCAGCAGCTTACAAGGGGCCCAAGAGACCCAGTACTTC.